This is a list of T cell receptor beta chains from one sample in a study of graft-versus-host responses after intestinal transplantation. These TCRs are of unknown antigen specificity. The method was immunoSEQ multiplex PCR; TCRdb's version includes in-frame clones alone and lacks a portion of them. The sample lists about 90,000 clones, approximately 94% occurring once. Sequenced material: unstimulated CD4+ T cells sorted from spleen or lymph node cells, taken before transplant. These receptors came from a human donor who was the organ donor for an intestinal transplant. Each CDR3 is given with its conserved first and last residue.

V gene	CDR3 length	J gene	CDR3 protein
TRBV6-1	15	TRBJ1-2	CASSPGQAANYGYTF
TRBV28	15	TRBJ1-5	CASSLSNARNQPQHF
TRBV11-2	17	TRBJ1-3	CASSLRLRDSSGNTIYF
TRBV30	16	TRBJ1-5	CAWSVPRGGVNQPQHF
TRBV6-5	14	TRBJ2-7	CASSSGRVSYEQYF
TRBV27	13	TRBJ2-3	CASSARGLDTQYF
TRBV6-1	15	TRBJ1-4	CASSSRTRHNEKLFF
TRBV5-5	14	TRBJ2-2	CASSFLGNTGELFF
TRBV5-6	13	TRBJ1-1	CASSLVGPTEAFF
TRBV18	16	TRBJ2-7	CASSPPGRVPTDEQYF
TRBV4-1	14	TRBJ2-5	CASSPMDRGETQYF
TRBV2	13	TRBJ1-5	CASISDPYQPQHF
TRBV28	12	TRBJ2-7	CASRGFTYEQYF
TRBV5-1	13	TRBJ2-5	CASSLTVQETQYF
TRBV5-1	15	TRBJ2-2	CASSLAQGGTGELFF
TRBV9	16	TRBJ2-5	CASSVAGRGGVETQYF
TRBV6-1	18	TRBJ2-6	CASSGYRGPVSGANVLTF
TRBV27	18	TRBJ1-6	CASSPRTGRSSYNSPLHF
TRBV11-2	13	TRBJ2-5	CASSLAPQETQYF
TRBV25-1	14	TRBJ2-5	CASSSSGARETQYF
TRBV4-1	15	TRBJ2-7	CASSLRTDFFGEQYF
TRBV7-2	14	TRBJ1-1	CASSLGGGMTEAFF
TRBV5-5	15	TRBJ2-1	CASSQAGGLYNEQFF